These 8 T cell receptor beta chains were all obtained from the same sample, sequenced in a study of beta chain features in type 1 diabetes. Antigens for these TCRs are unknown. The isolated RNA, all of it, was reverse transcribed, so expressed TCRB transcripts were what got sequenced. The protocol was immunoSEQ multiplex PCR, while the TCRdb copy is restricted to in-frame clones and leaves out a portion. This repertoire shows 65,000 to 85,000 clones, roughly 50% found once; its top ten account for 0.7%. General observations from the study: Researchers report that Type 1 diabetes patients had moderately but significantly shorter TCRB CDR3s across all four CD4+ subsets.

Sequenced: central memory CD4+ T cells from blood. These receptors were collected from a man aged 25 to 40 with type 1 diabetes.

V gene TRBV5-4 combines with J gene TRBJ2-1, with D perhaps TRBD1 (7 bases). The CDR3 has 15 residues. Germline V gives CDR1 SGHNT, CDR2 YYREEE (reference sequence). Trimming took 4 bases from V and 4 from J, leaving 15 bases between them. The CDR3 nucleotides are TGTGCCAGCAGCCGCGGGACAGAGGGATACAATGAGCAGTTCTTC. Translation: CASSRGTEGYNEQFF.

V usage is TRBV5-1 and J usage is TRBJ2-2; 9 bases align to TRBD1. J gave up 1 base and V 4 bases, and 5 bases lay outside the gene matches. The CDR3 totals 16 residues. Germline-derived CDR1 and CDR2 are SGHRS and YFSETQ. The CDR3 DNA is TGCGCCAGCAGCGCGCAGGGACAGGGGAACACCGGGGAGCTGTTTTTT. This codes for CASSAQGQGNTGELFF. Combining the CDR3 with reference TRBV5-1 and TRBJ2-2 gives the whole variable domain KAGVTQTPRYLIKTRGQQVTLSCSPISGHRSVSWYQQTPGQGLQFLFEYFSETQRNKGNFPGRFSGRQFSNSRSEMNVSTLELGDSALYLCASSAQGQGNTGELFFGEGSRLTVL.

This clone was counted once. This rearrangement joins TRBV18 to TRBJ1-6, with 10 bases aligning to TRBD1. This CDR3 spans 16 amino acids. Germline trimming cut 5 bases from V and 7 bases from J; bases unmatched to any gene: 8. Germline V CDR1 and CDR2: KGHSH, LQKENI. For the CDR3, the DNA is TGTGCCAGCTCAGCTACCGGGACAGGGGAAAATTCACCCCTCCACTTT. It specifies CASSATGTGENSPLHF.

This clone appeared once. V usage is TRBV7-9 and J usage is TRBJ1-1; no clear D gene. The CDR3 is 15 amino acids. V shed 0 bases and J shed 0 bases, with 8 bases lying between them. CDR1 SEHNR and CDR2 FQNEAQ come from the germline V gene (reference sequence). CDR3 amino acids: CASSLAYSLNTEAFF. The CDR3 bases are TGTGCCAGCAGCTTAGCGTACAGCCTGAACACTGAAGCTTTCTTT.

V gene TRBV7-9 combines with J gene TRBJ1-1; 9 bases match TRBD1. The CDR3 consists of 14 residues. Per germline, CDR1 SEHNR and CDR2 FQNEAQ (reference sequence). Trimming removed 4 bases from V and 7 bases from J; junction bases left unmatched: 7. In nucleotides, the CDR3 is TGTGCCAGCAGCTCGGACAGGGGTACGGTTGAAGCTTTCTTT. This codes for CASSSDRGTVEAFF. The whole variable domain, filled in from reference TRBV7-9 and TRBJ1-1, reads DTGVSQNPRHKITKRGQNVTFRCDPISEHNRLYWYRQTLGQGPEFLTYFQNEAQLEKSRLLSDRFSAERPKGSFSTLEIQRTEQGDSAMYLCASSSDRGTVEAFFGQGTRLTVV.

CDR3 region: CASSRTGGASTDTQYF. The CDR3 bases are TGTGCCAGCAGCCGGACAGGGGGGGCTAGCACAGATACGCAGTATTTT. The chain combines TRBV7-9 with TRBJ2-3; TRBD1 agrees at 10 bases. Germline values: CDR1 SEHNR, CDR2 FQNEAQ (reference sequence). The ends lost 5 bases at V and 0 bases at J; junction bases unmatched: 5. This CDR3 is 16 amino acids long.

This clone was counted between two and nine times. This chain links TRBV7-2 with TRBJ2-3; D unclear. CDR1 SGHTA and CDR2 FQGNSA come from the germline V gene. V was cut by 6 bases and J by 1 base, with 17 bases left in between. The CDR3 has 16 amino acids. The CDR3 region has the DNA TGTGCCAGCAGGCCACCCCCCTTGGGCCGCACAGATACGCAGTATTTT. Encoded protein: CASRPPPLGRTDTQYF.

The chain has TRBV5-1 and TRBJ1-1; tentative D call: TRBD1 (5 bases). CDR1 and CDR2 (germline): SGHRS, YFSETQ. The CDR3 loop spans 14 amino acids. The germline V and J ends were trimmed by 3 bases and 0 bases, with 9 bases remaining between them. The CDR3 coding sequence is TGCGCCAGCAGCTGGGGGGGGATGAACACTGAAGCTTTCTTT. Protein sequence: CASSWGGMNTEAFF.